This TCR beta chain was observed in a study of blood T cell repertoires in COVID-19. This clone came up a few times. This specimen includes other DNA sequences encoding the same CDR3. TCRdb keeps only in-frame clones here, not all; method: immunoSEQ multiplex PCR. The sample comprises 360,000 or so clones, approximately 90% of which are singletons, and under 5% rests with the top ten. Trimming pared 2 bases from V and 2 bases from J, leaving 7 bases between. The germline V gene has CDR1 SGHRS and CDR2 YFSETQ. The CDR3 contains 13 residues. The rearrangement links TRBV5-1 to TRBJ1-2, with a weak D call TRBD1 (6 bases). Sequenced sample: peripheral blood. This TCR came from a woman aged 60-75 years with COVID-19, enrolled during active disease. The DNA for the CDR3 is TGCGCCAGCAGCTTAGGACAGAACTATGGCTACACCTTC. It yields the protein CASSLGQNYGYTF.